This TCR beta chain emerged from a study of blood T cell repertoires in COVID-19. The CDR3 contains 16 residues. CDR1 is GTSNPN and CDR2 is SVGIG in the germline V gene (reference sequence). Between the trimmed V and J ends, which lost 5 bases and 0 bases, there was a span of 20 bases. Produced via immunoSEQ multiplex PCR; TCRdb's table is partial and in-frame only. The sample lists under 100,000 clones, around 88% occurring once. This TCR was recovered from a man aged 25-45 years with acute or convalescent COVID-19. The material sequenced was peripheral blood. The chain employs TRBV30 and TRBJ2-7; possibly TRBD2 for D (7 bases). CDR3 residues: CAWGRPRGGFSYEQYF. In DNA, the CDR3 is TGTGCCTGGGGTAGGCCAAGGGGGGGATTCTCCTACGAGCAGTACTTC.